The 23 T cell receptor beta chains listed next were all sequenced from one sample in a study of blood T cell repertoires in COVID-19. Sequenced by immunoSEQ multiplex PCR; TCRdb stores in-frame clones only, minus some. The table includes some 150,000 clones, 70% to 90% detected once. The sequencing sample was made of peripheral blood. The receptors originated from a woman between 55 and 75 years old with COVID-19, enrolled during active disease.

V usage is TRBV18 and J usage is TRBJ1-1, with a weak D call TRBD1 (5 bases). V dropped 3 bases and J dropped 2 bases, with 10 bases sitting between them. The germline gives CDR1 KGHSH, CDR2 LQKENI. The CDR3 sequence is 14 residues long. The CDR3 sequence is CASSPQGLNTEAFF. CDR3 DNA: TGTGCCAGCTCACCCCAGGGTTTAAACACTGAAGCTTTCTTT.

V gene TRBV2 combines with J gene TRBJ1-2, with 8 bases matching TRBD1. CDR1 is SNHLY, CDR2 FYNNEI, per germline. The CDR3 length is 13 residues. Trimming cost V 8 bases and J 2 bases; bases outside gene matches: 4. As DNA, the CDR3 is TGTGCCAGCGGGTCAGGGGGCAACTATGGCTACACCTTC. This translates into CASGSGGNYGYTF.

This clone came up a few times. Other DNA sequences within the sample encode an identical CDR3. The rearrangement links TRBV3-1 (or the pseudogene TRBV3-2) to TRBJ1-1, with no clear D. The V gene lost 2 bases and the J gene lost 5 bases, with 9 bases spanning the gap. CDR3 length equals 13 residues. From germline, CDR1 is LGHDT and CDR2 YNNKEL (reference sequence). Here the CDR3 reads CASSQQRGTEAFF. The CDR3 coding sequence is TGTGCCAGCAGCCAACAGAGAGGAACTGAAGCTTTCTTT.

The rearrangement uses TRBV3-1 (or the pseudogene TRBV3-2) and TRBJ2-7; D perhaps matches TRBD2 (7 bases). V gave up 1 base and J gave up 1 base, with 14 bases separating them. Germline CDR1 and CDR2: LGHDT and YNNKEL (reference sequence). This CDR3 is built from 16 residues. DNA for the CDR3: TGTGCCAGCAGCCAAGTCAATCGGGGGGCATCCTACGAGCAGTACTTC. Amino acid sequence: CASSQVNRGASYEQYF.

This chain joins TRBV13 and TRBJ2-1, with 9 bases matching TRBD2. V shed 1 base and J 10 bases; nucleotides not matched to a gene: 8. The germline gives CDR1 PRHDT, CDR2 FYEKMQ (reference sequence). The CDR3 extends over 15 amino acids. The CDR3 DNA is TGTGCCAGCAGCTTAGAAGGCCTAGCGGGGACCGAGCAGTTCTTC. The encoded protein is CASSLEGLAGTEQFF.

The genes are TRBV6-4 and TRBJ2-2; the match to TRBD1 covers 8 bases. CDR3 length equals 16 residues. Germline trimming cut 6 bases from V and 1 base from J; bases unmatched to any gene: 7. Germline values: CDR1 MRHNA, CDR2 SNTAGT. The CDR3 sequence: CASRAAGTGNTGELFF. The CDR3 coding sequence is TGTGCCAGCAGAGCAGCCGGGACAGGGAACACCGGGGAGCTGTTTTTT.

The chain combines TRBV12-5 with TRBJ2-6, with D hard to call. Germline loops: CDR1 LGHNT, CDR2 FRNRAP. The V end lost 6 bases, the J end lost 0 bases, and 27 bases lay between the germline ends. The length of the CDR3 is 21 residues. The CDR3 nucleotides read TGTGCTAGTGGACCCGAAATCACGACATACCAGATGATCTCTGGGGCCAACGTCCTGACTTTC. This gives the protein CASGPEITTYQMISGANVLTF.

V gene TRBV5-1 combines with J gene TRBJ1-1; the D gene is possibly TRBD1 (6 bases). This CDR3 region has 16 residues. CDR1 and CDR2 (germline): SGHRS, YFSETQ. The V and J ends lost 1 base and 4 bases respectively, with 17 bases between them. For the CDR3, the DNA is TGCGCCAGCAGCTTGTCCATCCGGGCGGGGGCCACTGAAGCTTTCTTT. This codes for CASSLSIRAGATEAFF.

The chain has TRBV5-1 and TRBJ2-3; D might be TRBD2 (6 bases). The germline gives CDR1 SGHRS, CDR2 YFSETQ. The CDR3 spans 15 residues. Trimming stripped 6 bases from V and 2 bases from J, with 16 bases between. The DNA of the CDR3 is TGCGCCAGCACCTCTCTAGCGACCTACACAGATACGCAGTATTTT. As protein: CASTSLATYTDTQYF.

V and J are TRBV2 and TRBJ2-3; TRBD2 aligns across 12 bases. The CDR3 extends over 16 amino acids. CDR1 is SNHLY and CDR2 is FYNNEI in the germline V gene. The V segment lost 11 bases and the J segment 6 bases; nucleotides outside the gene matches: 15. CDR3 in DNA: TGTGCCGCGCGGAAGACTAGCGGGAGCCGTACGGATACGCAGTATTTT. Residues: CAARKTSGSRTDTQYF.

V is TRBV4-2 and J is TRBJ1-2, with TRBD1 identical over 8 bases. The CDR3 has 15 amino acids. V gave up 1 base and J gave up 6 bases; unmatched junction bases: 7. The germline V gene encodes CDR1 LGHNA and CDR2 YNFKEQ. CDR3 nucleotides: TGTGCCAGCAGCCAAGGGAGGACAGGGCGGGATGGCTACACCTTC. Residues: CASSQGRTGRDGYTF.

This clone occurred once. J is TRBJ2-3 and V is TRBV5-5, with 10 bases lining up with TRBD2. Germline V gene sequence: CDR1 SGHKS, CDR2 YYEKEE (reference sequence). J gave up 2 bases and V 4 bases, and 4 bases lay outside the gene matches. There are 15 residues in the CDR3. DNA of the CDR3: TGTGCCAGCAGCGCAGGACTAGCGGACACAGATACGCAGTATTTT. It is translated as CASSAGLADTDTQYF. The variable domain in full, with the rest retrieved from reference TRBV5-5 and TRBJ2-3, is DAGVTQSPTHLIKTRGQQVTLRCSPISGHKSVSWYQQVLGQGPQFIFQYYEKEERGRGNFPDRFSARQFPNYSSELNVNALLLGDSALYLCASSAGLADTDTQYFGPGTRLTVL.

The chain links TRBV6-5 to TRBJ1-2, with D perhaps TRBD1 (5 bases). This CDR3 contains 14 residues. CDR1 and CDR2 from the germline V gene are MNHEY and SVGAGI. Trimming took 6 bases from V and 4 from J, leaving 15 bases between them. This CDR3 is CASRVREGGYGYTF. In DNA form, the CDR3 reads TGTGCCAGCAGGGTCAGGGAGGGTGGCTATGGCTACACCTTC.

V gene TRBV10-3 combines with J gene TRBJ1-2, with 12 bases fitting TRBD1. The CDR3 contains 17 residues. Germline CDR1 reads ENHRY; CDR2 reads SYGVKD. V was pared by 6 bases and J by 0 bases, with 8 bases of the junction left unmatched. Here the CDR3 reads CAIREGQGASTNYGYTF. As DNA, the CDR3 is TGTGCCATCAGAGAGGGACAGGGGGCCTCTACTAACTATGGCTACACCTTC.

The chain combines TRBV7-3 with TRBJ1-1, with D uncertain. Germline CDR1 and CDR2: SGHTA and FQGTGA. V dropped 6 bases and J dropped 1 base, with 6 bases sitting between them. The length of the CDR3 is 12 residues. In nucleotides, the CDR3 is TGTGCCAGCAGGGGCCGGAACACTGAAGCTTTCTTT. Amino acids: CASRGRNTEAFF.

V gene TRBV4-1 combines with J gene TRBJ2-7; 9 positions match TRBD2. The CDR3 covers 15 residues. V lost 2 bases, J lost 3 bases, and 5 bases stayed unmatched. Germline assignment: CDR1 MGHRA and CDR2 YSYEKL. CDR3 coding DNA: TGCGCCAGCAGCCAAAGTAGCGGGGGCTACTACGAGCAGTACTTC. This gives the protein CASSQSSGGYYEQYF.

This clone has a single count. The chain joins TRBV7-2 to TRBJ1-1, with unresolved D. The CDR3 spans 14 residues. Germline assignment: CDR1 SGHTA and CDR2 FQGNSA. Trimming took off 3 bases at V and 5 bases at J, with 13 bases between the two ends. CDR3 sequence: CASSFLYPPTEAFF. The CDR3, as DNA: TGTGCCAGCAGCTTTCTCTACCCCCCTACTGAAGCTTTCTTT.

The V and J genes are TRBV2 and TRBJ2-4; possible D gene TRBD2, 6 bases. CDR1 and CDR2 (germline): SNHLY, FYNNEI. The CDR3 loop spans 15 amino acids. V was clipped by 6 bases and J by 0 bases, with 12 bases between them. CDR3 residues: CASRDYLLAKNIQYF. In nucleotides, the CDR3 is TGTGCCAGCAGGGACTACTTACTAGCCAAAAACATTCAGTACTTC.

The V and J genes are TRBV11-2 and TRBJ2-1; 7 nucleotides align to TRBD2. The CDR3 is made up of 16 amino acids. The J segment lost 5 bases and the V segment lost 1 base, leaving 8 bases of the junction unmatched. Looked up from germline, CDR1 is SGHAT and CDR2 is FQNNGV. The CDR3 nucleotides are TGTGCCAGCAGCTTAGGGGACCGGGACTACAACAATGAGCAGTTCTTC. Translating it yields CASSLGDRDYNNEQFF.

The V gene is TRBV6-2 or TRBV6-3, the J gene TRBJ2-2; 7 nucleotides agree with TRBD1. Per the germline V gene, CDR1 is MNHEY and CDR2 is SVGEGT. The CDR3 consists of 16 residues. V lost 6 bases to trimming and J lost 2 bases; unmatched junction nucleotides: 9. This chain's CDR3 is CASSQVRDSNTGELFF. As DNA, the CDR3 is TGTGCCAGCAGCCAAGTCCGGGACAGCAACACCGGGGAGCTGTTTTTT.

CDR3 in amino acids: CASSSWGPRGIDTQYF. CDR3 sequence (DNA): TGTGCCAGCAGTTCCTGGGGCCCAAGGGGGATAGATACGCAGTATTTT. The genes are TRBV6-5 and TRBJ2-3; a possible D gene is TRBD1 (6 bases). CDR3 length: 16 residues. The germline CDR1 and CDR2 sequences are MNHEY and SVGAGI. The V and J ends lost 4 bases and 5 bases respectively, with 19 bases between them.

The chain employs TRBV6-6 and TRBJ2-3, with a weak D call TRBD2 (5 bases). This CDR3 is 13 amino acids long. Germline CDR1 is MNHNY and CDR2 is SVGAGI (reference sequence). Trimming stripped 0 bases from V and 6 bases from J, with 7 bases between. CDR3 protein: CASSYSRRDTQYF. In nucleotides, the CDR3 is TGTGCCAGCAGTTACTCAAGGAGGGATACGCAGTATTTT.

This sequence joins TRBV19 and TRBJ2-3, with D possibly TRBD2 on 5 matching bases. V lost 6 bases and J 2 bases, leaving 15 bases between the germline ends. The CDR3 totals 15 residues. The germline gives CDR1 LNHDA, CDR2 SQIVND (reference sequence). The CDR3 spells CASRGTSPITDTQYF. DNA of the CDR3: TGTGCCAGTAGAGGTACTAGTCCAATCACAGATACGCAGTATTTT.